Below are 27 T cell receptor beta chains sequenced from a single sample in a study of blood T cell repertoires in COVID-19. TCRdb's table, derived via immunoSEQ multiplex PCR, lists solely in-frame clones and lacks some. The repertoire holds approximately 28,000 clones, with roughly 80% as singletons. Input material: peripheral blood. All receptors derive from a woman aged 60-75 years with acute or convalescent COVID-19.

The V gene is TRBV13, the J gene TRBJ2-1, with TRBD1 identical over 9 bases. V dropped 4 bases and J dropped 8; count of bases not matched to a gene: 9. The V gene's germline CDR1 is PRHDT and CDR2 FYEKMQ (reference sequence). CDR3 length: 15 residues. The DNA of the CDR3 is TGTGCCAGCAGCTCCGACAGGGGGGGTCGGGATGAGCAGTTCTTC. This translates into CASSSDRGGRDEQFF.

The rearrangement links TRBV11-2 to TRBJ2-3; a weak D match, TRBD2 (5 bases). CDR1 SGHAT and CDR2 FQNNGV come from the germline V gene. The CDR3 length is 14 residues. The V and J ends lost 4 bases and 2 bases respectively, with 10 bases between them. In DNA form, the CDR3 reads TGTGCCAGCAGCTCGGACGGACTCACAGATACGCAGTATTTT. This encodes CASSSDGLTDTQYF.

This rearrangement joins TRBV18 to TRBJ2-1; the match to TRBD2 covers 8 bases. J was trimmed by 5 bases and V by 6 bases; bases with no gene match: 9. Germline CDR1 KGHSH, CDR2 LQKENI. The CDR3 is made up of 15 amino acids. In DNA, the CDR3 is TGTGCCAGCTCGACCGGACTAGCCGGGAACAATGAGCAGTTCTTC. Translated: CASSTGLAGNNEQFF.

CDR3 DNA sequence: TGCGCCAGCAGCCAACTGCCCGGGACAGGGTACTACGAGCAGTACTTC. Translated: CASSQLPGTGYYEQYF. V and J are TRBV4-1 and TRBJ2-7; 9 bases line up with TRBD1. Germline CDR1 is MGHRA and CDR2 is YSYEKL. The ends lost 2 bases at V and 3 bases at J; junction bases unmatched: 8. The CDR3 runs 16 residues.

The chain has TRBV18 and TRBJ2-1, with TRBD2 identical over 10 bases. The germline V gene encodes CDR1 KGHSH and CDR2 LQKENI. After removal of 2 bases from V and 2 bases from J, the junction contained 3 bases not matched to a gene. The CDR3 sequence is 16 residues long. The CDR3 is CASSPIAGGTYNEQFF. CDR3 bases: TGTGCCAGCTCACCAATAGCGGGGGGTACCTACAATGAGCAGTTCTTC.

There are a few counts of this clone. This chain uses TRBV30 with TRBJ1-5, with 12 bases that match TRBD1. The CDR3 consists of 16 residues. Looked up from germline, CDR1 is GTSNPN and CDR2 is SVGIG (reference sequence). The V segment lost 2 bases and the J segment 1 base; nucleotides outside the gene matches: 3. The CDR3 DNA reads as TGTGCCTGGAGTCCCGGGACAGGGGGCAGCAATCAGCCCCAGCATTTT. Its translation: CAWSPGTGGSNQPQHF.

J is TRBJ1-5 and V is TRBV28; D uncertain. Germline CDR1 is MDHEN and CDR2 is SYDVKM. Deletions cut 3 bases from V and 6 bases from J, with 12 bases between. The CDR3 contains 14 residues. CDR3 sequence (DNA): TGTGCCAGCAGTTTGTTGGGGAGGGCTCAGCCCCAGCATTTT. This codes for CASSLLGRAQPQHF.

The V and J genes are TRBV18 and TRBJ1-2; 7 bases agree with TRBD1. This CDR3 region has 20 residues. Germline assignment: CDR1 KGHSH and CDR2 LQKENI. V shed 2 bases, J shed 2 bases, and the junction held 20 bases outside the gene matches. CDR3 in amino acids: CASSPTPGTDHSSKNYGYTF. In DNA form, the CDR3 reads TGTGCCAGCTCACCAACCCCCGGGACAGATCATAGTTCGAAGAACTATGGCTACACCTTC.

The chain recombines TRBV6-2 or TRBV6-3 with TRBJ2-7, with a tentative D call TRBD1 (5 bases). In germline, CDR1 is MNHEY, CDR2 SVGEGT. V lost 4 bases, J lost 3 bases, and 16 bases lay in between. This CDR3 region has 15 residues. CDR3 DNA: TGTGCCAGCAGTTTCTCCGATAGGGGTCGCTACGAGCAGTACTTC. Translated, it gives CASSFSDRGRYEQYF.

The chain is built from TRBV9 and TRBJ2-5, with a weak D call TRBD1 (5 bases). V lost 0 bases, J lost 3 bases, and 12 bases lay in between. CDR3 length: 15 residues. Germline CDR1 is SGDLS and CDR2 is YYNGEE. The CDR3 spells CASSVGGAAKETQYF. As DNA, the CDR3 is TGTGCCAGCAGCGTAGGGGGCGCAGCCAAAGAGACCCAGTACTTC.

The J gene is TRBJ1-1, the V gene TRBV5-1; D call uncertain. Per germline, CDR1 SGHRS and CDR2 YFSETQ. Deletions cut 0 bases from V and 1 base from J, with 16 bases between. The CDR3 is made up of 17 amino acids. CDR3 residues: CASSLAVYVGRNTEAFF. The CDR3 DNA reads as TGCGCCAGCAGCTTGGCGGTATACGTCGGTAGGAACACTGAAGCTTTCTTT.

The gene calls are TRBV3-1 (or the pseudogene TRBV3-2) and TRBJ1-2, with 8 bases aligning to TRBD1. The J segment lost 8 bases and the V segment lost 6 bases, leaving 8 bases of the junction unmatched. CDR3 length equals 13 residues. Per germline, CDR1 LGHDT and CDR2 YNNKEL (reference sequence). In DNA, the CDR3 is TGTGCCAGCAGTCACGGACAGGGCGGCGGCTACACCTTC. Encoded protein: CASSHGQGGGYTF.

This clone was observed a handful of times. This rearrangement joins TRBV10-1 to TRBJ1-3, with D perhaps matching TRBD1 (6 bases). The CDR3 extends over 17 amino acids. Germline V gene lookup returns CDR1 WNHNN and CDR2 SYGVQD (reference sequence). V lost 8 bases and J 1 base, leaving 21 bases between the germline ends. CDR3 in DNA: TGCGCCAGCGCTCCGAGGCTCCAGGGGCCGTCTGGAAACACCATATATTTT. Its protein product is CASAPRLQGPSGNTIYF.

The chain links TRBV10-1 to TRBJ1-1, with D possibly TRBD1 on 5 matching bases. The CDR3 has 13 residues. Germline V gene data show CDR1 as WNHNN and CDR2 as SYGVQD (reference sequence). V was shortened by 8 bases and J by 0 bases, with 10 bases between the two germline ends. The CDR3 spells CASQQDLNTEAFF. CDR3 nucleotide sequence: TGCGCCAGCCAACAGGATCTGAACACTGAAGCTTTCTTT.

The genes are TRBV2 and TRBJ2-1; the D gene is possibly TRBD2 (6 bases). The CDR3 covers 17 residues. CDR1 and CDR2 (germline): SNHLY, FYNNEI. Trimming cost V 5 bases and J 6 bases, with 23 bases left between them. CDR3 residues: CASSSRRRVFETNEQFF. The CDR3 nucleotides read TGTGCCAGCAGTTCCAGGCGGAGGGTGTTCGAAACCAATGAGCAGTTCTTC.

The chain joins TRBV7-9 to TRBJ1-2; D is uncertain. The V gene's germline CDR1 is SEHNR and CDR2 FQNEAQ (reference sequence). The CDR3 has 17 residues. Trimming cost V 4 bases and J 4 bases, with 22 bases left between them. CDR3 nucleotides: TGTGCCAGCAGCTCAAACCTCCAGCGGGCGTCAGGCTATGGCTACACCTTC. Translated, it gives CASSSNLQRASGYGYTF.

The CDR3 loop is CASSQDGGPYNEQFF. The CDR3, as DNA: TGTGCCAGCAGCCAAGACGGGGGACCCTACAATGAGCAGTTCTTC. The chain links TRBV3-1 (or the pseudogene TRBV3-2) to TRBJ2-1, with D possibly being TRBD2 (6 bases). In germline, CDR1 is LGHDT, CDR2 YNNKEL (reference sequence). The CDR3 is 15 amino acids. Trimming cost V 0 bases and J 2 bases, with 8 bases left between them.

V and J are TRBV7-8 and TRBJ1-5, with 7 bases aligning to TRBD1. The CDR3 is made up of 14 amino acids. V was pared by 7 bases and J by 5 bases, with 8 bases of the junction left unmatched. Germline values: CDR1 SGHVS, CDR2 FQNEAQ. CDR3 in amino acids: CASNRQGIDQPQHF. The CDR3, as DNA: TGTGCCAGCAACCGACAGGGAATCGATCAGCCCCAGCATTTT.

The genes are TRBV7-8 and TRBJ2-3, with 7 bases matching TRBD1. The CDR3 spans 17 residues. V gave up 1 base and J gave up 2 bases; unmatched junction bases: 9. Looked up from germline, CDR1 is SGHVS and CDR2 is FQNEAQ. The CDR3 reads CASSLVADRVLTDTQYF. Here the CDR3 DNA reads TGTGCCAGCAGCTTAGTAGCTGACAGGGTCCTCACAGATACGCAGTATTTT.

V and J are TRBV30 and TRBJ1-3; D unresolved. Trimming took 4 bases from V and 4 from J, leaving 5 bases between them. The CDR3 runs 11 residues. Germline V gives CDR1 GTSNPN, CDR2 SVGIG (reference sequence). Here the CDR3 reads CAWTRGNTIYF. The CDR3 nucleotides read TGTGCCTGGACGCGCGGAAACACCATATATTTT.

The chain uses TRBV10-2 and TRBJ1-1, with unresolved D. Germline CDR1 and CDR2: WSHSY and SAAADI. V lost 6 bases and J 1 base, leaving 15 bases between the germline ends. This CDR3 has 15 amino acids. The CDR3 here is CASRGGGMGNTEAFF. The CDR3, as DNA: TGCGCCAGCAGAGGCGGAGGCATGGGGAACACTGAAGCTTTCTTT.

The rearrangement joins TRBV15 to TRBJ1-2; no clear D. The CDR3 loop spans 16 amino acids. Germline V gene data show CDR1 as LNHNV and CDR2 as YYDKDF (reference sequence). V lost 0 bases, J lost 4 bases, and 15 bases lay in between. CDR3 bases: TGTGCCACCAGCAGAGATATGCGGGCGCCAACCTATGGCTACACCTTC. This translates into CATSRDMRAPTYGYTF.

In regard to this clone: The DNA is omitted, as the CDR3 cannot be located on it reliably, and the CDR3 follows TCRdb's listing. V is TRBV19 and J is TRBJ1-2; the table gives TRBD1 as D, unverified against the DNA. 17 amino acids form the CDR3, both terminal residues included. From germline, CDR1 is LNHDA and CDR2 SQIVND (reference sequence). The CDR3 loop is CASKDPTGNHFGNGYTF.

J is TRBJ1-5 and V is TRBV19; 8 nucleotides line up with TRBD1. CDR1 is LNHDA, CDR2 SQIVND, per germline (reference sequence). V shed 6 bases, J shed 6 bases, and the junction held 10 bases outside the gene matches. This CDR3 has 15 residues. The CDR3 region has the DNA TGTGCCAGTAGGGTCACAGGGGGTGACGGTCAGCCCCAGCATTTT. This codes for CASRVTGGDGQPQHF.

This clone showed up just a few times. This chain connects TRBV4-1 to TRBJ2-1, with D perhaps TRBD1 (5 bases). The CDR3 totals 15 residues. V lost 4 bases and J 0 bases, leaving 10 bases between the germline ends. Looked up from germline, CDR1 is MGHRA and CDR2 is YSYEKL. CDR3 coding DNA: TGCGCCAGCAGCCTACAGGTGTCCTCCTACAATGAGCAGTTCTTC. This translates into CASSLQVSSYNEQFF.

The rearrangement links TRBV28 to TRBJ2-2, with 7 bases matching TRBD2. J lost 1 base, V lost 7 bases, and 9 bases had no gene match. Germline CDR1 and CDR2: MDHEN and SYDVKM. This CDR3 region has 16 residues. CDR3 in amino acids: CASTPSGGKNTGELFF. CDR3 sequence (DNA): TGTGCCAGCACCCCCTCCGGGGGGAAGAACACCGGGGAGCTGTTTTTT. Looking up the rest from reference TRBV28 and TRBJ2-2 gives the full variable domain: DVKVTQSSRYLVKRTGEKVFLECVQDMDHENMFWYRQDPGLGLRLIYFSYDVKMKEKGDIPEGYSVSREKKERFSLILESASTNQTSMYLCASTPSGGKNTGELFFGEGSRLTVL.

V usage is TRBV7-9 and J usage is TRBJ1-1; 7 bases match TRBD1. This CDR3 spans 15 amino acids. The germline gives CDR1 SEHNR, CDR2 FQNEAQ (reference sequence). The V gene end was trimmed by 1 base and the J gene end by 3 bases; junction bases not matched to a gene: 5. The CDR3 nucleotides read TGTGCCAGCAGCTTAGTTTACAGGGGTTACACTGAAGCTTTCTTT. Its translation: CASSLVYRGYTEAFF.